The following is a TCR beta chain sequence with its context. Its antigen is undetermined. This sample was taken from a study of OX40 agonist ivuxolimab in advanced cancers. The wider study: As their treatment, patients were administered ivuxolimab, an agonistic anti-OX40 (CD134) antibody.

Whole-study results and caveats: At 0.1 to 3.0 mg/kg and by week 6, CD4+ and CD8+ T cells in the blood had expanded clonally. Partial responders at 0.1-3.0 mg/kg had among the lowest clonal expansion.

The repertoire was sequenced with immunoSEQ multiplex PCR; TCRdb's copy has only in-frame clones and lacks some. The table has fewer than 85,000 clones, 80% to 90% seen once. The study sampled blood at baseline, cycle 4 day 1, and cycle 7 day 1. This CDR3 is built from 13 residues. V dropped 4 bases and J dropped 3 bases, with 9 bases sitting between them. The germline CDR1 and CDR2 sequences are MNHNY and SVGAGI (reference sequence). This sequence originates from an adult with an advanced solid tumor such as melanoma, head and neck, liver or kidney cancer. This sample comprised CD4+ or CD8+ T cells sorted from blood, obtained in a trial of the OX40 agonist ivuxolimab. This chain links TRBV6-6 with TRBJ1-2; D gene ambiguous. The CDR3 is CASSFPGDYGYTF. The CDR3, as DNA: TGTGCCAGCAGTTTCCCGGGAGACTATGGCTACACCTTC.